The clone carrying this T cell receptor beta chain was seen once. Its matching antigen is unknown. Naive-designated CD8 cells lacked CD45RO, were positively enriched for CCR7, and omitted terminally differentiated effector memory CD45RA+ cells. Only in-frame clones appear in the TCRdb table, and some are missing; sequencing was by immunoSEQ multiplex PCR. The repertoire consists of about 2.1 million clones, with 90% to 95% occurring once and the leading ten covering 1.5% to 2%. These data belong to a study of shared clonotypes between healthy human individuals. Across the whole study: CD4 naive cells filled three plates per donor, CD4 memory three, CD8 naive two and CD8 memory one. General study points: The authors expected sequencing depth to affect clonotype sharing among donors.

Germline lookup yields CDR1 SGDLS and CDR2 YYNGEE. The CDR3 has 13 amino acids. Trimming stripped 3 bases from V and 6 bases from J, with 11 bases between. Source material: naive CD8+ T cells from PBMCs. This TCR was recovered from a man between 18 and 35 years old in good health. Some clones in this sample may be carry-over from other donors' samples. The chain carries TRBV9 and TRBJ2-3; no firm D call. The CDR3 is CASSARSRDTQYF. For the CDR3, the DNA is TGTGCCAGCAGCGCCAGATCCCGGGATACGCAGTATTTT. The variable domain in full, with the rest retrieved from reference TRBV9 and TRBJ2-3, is DSGVTQTPKHLITATGQRVTLRCSPRSGDLSVYWYQQSLDQGLQFLIQYYNGEERAKGNILERFSAQQFPDLHSELNLSSLELGDSALYFCASSARSRDTQYFGPGTRLTVL.